This is a list of T cell receptor beta chains from one sample in a study of T cell responses to AZD1222 COVID-19 vaccine. This table comes from immunoSEQ multiplex PCR, and its TCRdb copy is limited to in-frame clones, with some not included. This table has roughly 180,000 clones, approximately 93% appearing once. Source: peripheral blood, taken 28 days after the second AZD1222 dose. The source is an adult who received the AZD1222 COVID-19 vaccine. The conserved cysteine and the conserved F or W are not part of the CDR3 here. The order of the fields is clone size, J gene, V gene, CDR3 protein. Clone size is shown for a subset of rows, as once, few, many or a class of expanded clone.

clone size: .; J gene: TRBJ2-1; V gene: TRBV2; CDR3 protein: ASSEDASYNEQF
clone size: .; J gene: TRBJ1-5; V gene: TRBV6-5; CDR3 protein: ASSKSATGGQPQH
clone size: .; J gene: TRBJ1-2; V gene: TRBV19; CDR3 protein: ASSIEADSLYGYT
clone size: few; J gene: TRBJ1-1; V gene: TRBV19; CDR3 protein: ASSILENTEAF
clone size: .; J gene: TRBJ1-1; V gene: TRBV30; CDR3 protein: AWRLGWDTEAF
clone size: .; J gene: TRBJ2-1; V gene: TRBV5-1; CDR3 protein: ASSLGGARSYNEQF
clone size: .; J gene: TRBJ2-1; V gene: TRBV5-1; CDR3 protein: ASSPYGRSYNEQF
clone size: .; J gene: TRBJ2-4; V gene: TRBV27; CDR3 protein: ASSSGGRDVIQY
clone size: .; J gene: TRBJ1-4; V gene: TRBV12-3/TRBV12-4; CDR3 protein: ASSRVGEKLF
clone size: .; J gene: TRBJ2-3; V gene: TRBV7-3; CDR3 protein: ASSLMTSGSSDTQY
clone size: .; J gene: TRBJ2-1; V gene: TRBV11-1; CDR3 protein: ASSGTGTGSYNEQF
clone size: .; J gene: TRBJ2-5; V gene: TRBV5-1; CDR3 protein: ASSLREAGVETQY
clone size: .; J gene: TRBJ2-1; V gene: TRBV11-2; CDR3 protein: ASSLPRDRYNEQF
clone size: .; J gene: TRBJ1-6; V gene: TRBV28; CDR3 protein: ASRPGPPNSPLH
clone size: once; J gene: TRBJ2-5; V gene: TRBV30; CDR3 protein: AWKDETQY
clone size: .; J gene: TRBJ2-5; V gene: TRBV11-3; CDR3 protein: ASSLPDRGETQY
clone size: .; J gene: TRBJ1-5; V gene: TRBV5-1; CDR3 protein: ASSLTGTSNQPQH
clone size: .; J gene: TRBJ1-5; V gene: TRBV5-8; CDR3 protein: ASSQGQFSNQPQH
clone size: .; J gene: TRBJ2-7; V gene: TRBV18; CDR3 protein: ASSPFDSSYEQY
clone size: .; J gene: TRBJ2-2; V gene: TRBV11-2; CDR3 protein: ASSPLAGTNTGELF
clone size: .; J gene: TRBJ2-5; V gene: TRBV28; CDR3 protein: ASSLSETQY
clone size: .; J gene: TRBJ2-7; V gene: TRBV2; CDR3 protein: ASGGPTYEQY
clone size: .; J gene: TRBJ2-7; V gene: TRBV15; CDR3 protein: ATSRAGTGGPYEQY
clone size: .; J gene: TRBJ1-1; V gene: TRBV19; CDR3 protein: ASSIVGSEAF
clone size: .; J gene: TRBJ2-1; V gene: TRBV5-6; CDR3 protein: ASSLASVEQF
clone size: .; J gene: TRBJ1-3; V gene: TRBV4-2; CDR3 protein: ASSQGIGSNTIY
clone size: .; J gene: TRBJ2-7; V gene: TRBV28; CDR3 protein: ASSPSPMFGEQY
clone size: .; J gene: TRBJ2-1; V gene: TRBV6-6; CDR3 protein: ASSHPSAPVAGTGLYNEQF
clone size: .; J gene: TRBJ2-7; V gene: TRBV5-1; CDR3 protein: ASSRLPREGSYEQY
clone size: .; J gene: TRBJ2-1; V gene: TRBV5-6; CDR3 protein: ASSAGQPFWNEQF
clone size: .; J gene: TRBJ1-1; V gene: TRBV28; CDR3 protein: ATSGQGNTEAF
clone size: .; J gene: TRBJ1-6; V gene: TRBV5-5; CDR3 protein: ASSSGQGFSPLH
clone size: .; J gene: TRBJ2-1; V gene: TRBV7-7; CDR3 protein: ASSHGTGNNNEQF
clone size: .; J gene: TRBJ2-1; V gene: TRBV7-3; CDR3 protein: ASSLEASGRYNEQF
clone size: .; J gene: TRBJ2-3; V gene: TRBV27; CDR3 protein: ASRLAGAGTDTQY
clone size: .; J gene: TRBJ1-4; V gene: TRBV2; CDR3 protein: ASTLNEKLF
clone size: .; J gene: TRBJ1-2; V gene: TRBV30; CDR3 protein: AWFTGVYGYT
clone size: .; J gene: TRBJ1-1; V gene: TRBV5-1; CDR3 protein: ASSWGDSRLTEAF
clone size: .; J gene: TRBJ2-2; V gene: TRBV3-1/TRBV3-2; CDR3 protein: ASSHRGSTGELF
clone size: .; J gene: TRBJ2-3; V gene: TRBV12-1; CDR3 protein: ASSLQPSGRGTDTQY
clone size: .; J gene: TRBJ1-4; V gene: TRBV6-5; CDR3 protein: ASTYRGMNEKLF
clone size: few; J gene: TRBJ1-2; V gene: TRBV7-8; CDR3 protein: ASSLAVGDPYGYT
clone size: .; J gene: TRBJ1-2; V gene: TRBV29-1; CDR3 protein: SVAGQDYGYT
clone size: .; J gene: TRBJ2-2; V gene: TRBV4-3; CDR3 protein: ASSQDSRGTGELF
clone size: .; J gene: TRBJ2-7; V gene: TRBV2; CDR3 protein: ASSVGTSTPYEQY
clone size: .; J gene: TRBJ2-1; V gene: TRBV24-1; CDR3 protein: ATSDLKLAYNEQF
clone size: .; J gene: TRBJ2-1; V gene: TRBV30; CDR3 protein: AGQGGSYNEQF
clone size: .; J gene: TRBJ1-5; V gene: TRBV27; CDR3 protein: ASSPTVGVPGPQH
clone size: .; J gene: TRBJ1-1; V gene: TRBV12-3/TRBV12-4; CDR3 protein: ASSSGEGTEAF
clone size: .; J gene: TRBJ2-1; V gene: TRBV9; CDR3 protein: ASSATSGTLDEQF
clone size: .; J gene: TRBJ2-1; V gene: TRBV4-1; CDR3 protein: ASSLNNEQF
clone size: .; J gene: TRBJ2-4; V gene: TRBV28; CDR3 protein: ASSLGGAPAKNIQY
clone size: .; J gene: TRBJ2-2; V gene: TRBV9; CDR3 protein: ASSRKPRDRGYGGELF
clone size: .; J gene: TRBJ2-5; V gene: TRBV24-1; CDR3 protein: ATSPSGGLETQY
clone size: .; J gene: TRBJ1-5; V gene: TRBV2; CDR3 protein: ASTPDGLVGAQH
clone size: .; J gene: TRBJ2-3; V gene: TRBV15; CDR3 protein: ATSRGPDTQY
clone size: .; J gene: TRBJ1-5; V gene: TRBV28; CDR3 protein: ASSPMWGVQPQH